One sample yielded the 5 T cell receptor beta chains listed below, sequenced in a study of T cell changes during pregnancy in multiple sclerosis. Clones were sequenced by immunoSEQ multiplex PCR, and TCRdb holds only the in-frame ones, with some missing. The data contain over 60,000 clones, roughly 90% of them seen just once; the ten biggest clones take up about 0.31%. Sequenced material: CD4+ T cells from peripheral blood mononuclear cells, taken in the third trimester of pregnancy. These receptors originate from a female donor in good health, enrolled as a control in a pregnancy study.

The genes are TRBV7-3 and TRBJ2-3; D not certain. Per the germline V gene, CDR1 is SGHTA and CDR2 is FQGTGA. CDR3 length equals 12 residues. V gave up 6 bases and J gave up 6 bases, with 10 bases separating them. DNA of the CDR3: TGTGCCAGCAGTACCACCGGGGATACGCAGTATTTT. It specifies CASSTTGDTQYF.

The CDR3 here is CAWSATGSTEAFF. The CDR3, as DNA: TGTGCCTGGAGCGCGACAGGTAGCACTGAAGCTTTCTTT. The J gene is TRBJ1-1, the V gene TRBV30, with D possibly TRBD1 on 6 matching bases. V lost 3 bases and J 4 bases, leaving 12 bases between the germline ends. The CDR3 is 13 amino acids. CDR1 is GTSNPN, CDR2 SVGIG, per germline (reference sequence).

This chain joins TRBV4-3 and TRBJ2-1; maybe TRBD2 (6 bases). V was trimmed by 0 bases and J by 0 bases, leaving 12 bases between them. CDR3 length: 17 residues. Germline V gene data show CDR1 as LGHNA and CDR2 as YSLEER. The CDR3 DNA sequence: TGCGCCAGCAGCCAAGATTGGTTCGGGAGCTCCTACAATGAGCAGTTCTTC. Residues: CASSQDWFGSSYNEQFF.

This chain links TRBV30 with TRBJ2-4; TRBD2 matches 12 bases. From germline, CDR1 is GTSNPN and CDR2 SVGIG (reference sequence). V gave up 5 bases and J gave up 8 bases; unmatched junction bases: 4. This CDR3 comprises 13 residues. CDR3 in DNA: TGTGCCTGGGCTAGCGGGGGGGCCTACATTCAGTACTTC. Its translation is CAWASGGAYIQYF.

The gene calls are TRBV9 and TRBJ1-5; unclear D gene. Germline V gene data show CDR1 as SGDLS and CDR2 as YYNGEE. This CDR3 contains 15 residues. The V and J ends lost 0 bases and 6 bases respectively, with 13 bases between them. The CDR3 loop is CASSVGPGDGQPQHF. DNA of the CDR3: TGTGCCAGCAGCGTAGGTCCCGGGGATGGTCAGCCCCAGCATTTT.